The clone carrying this TCR beta chain was detected a few times. TCRdb redid the calling of the 5' RACE reads with MiXCR, one entry per CDR3 protein. The sample carries some 25,000 distinct CDR3 sequences, around 13% recorded once. This entry comes from a study of spatial heterogeneity in lung cancer. The wider study: Averaged across combinations, each unique TCR and UMI pairing appeared more than ten times in raw reads, which were uncorrected.

The sample's time point: sample taken at primary tumor resection. No cell sorting; template was whole RNA from tumor, lung tissue or PBMC. This sequence was found in a female donor with early-stage non-small cell lung cancer. The sequences come from PBMCs, collected at surgery.

CDR3 in amino acids: CASSPRGLTDTQYF. The CDR3 DNA is TGTGCCAGCAGTCCCAGGGGGCTCACAGATACGCAGTATTTT. V is TRBV6-6 and J is TRBJ2-3; 8 positions agree with TRBD1. V was clipped by 5 bases and J by 2 bases; unmatched bases: 3. The CDR3 covers 14 residues. Germline V CDR1 and CDR2: MNHNY, SVGAGI (reference sequence).